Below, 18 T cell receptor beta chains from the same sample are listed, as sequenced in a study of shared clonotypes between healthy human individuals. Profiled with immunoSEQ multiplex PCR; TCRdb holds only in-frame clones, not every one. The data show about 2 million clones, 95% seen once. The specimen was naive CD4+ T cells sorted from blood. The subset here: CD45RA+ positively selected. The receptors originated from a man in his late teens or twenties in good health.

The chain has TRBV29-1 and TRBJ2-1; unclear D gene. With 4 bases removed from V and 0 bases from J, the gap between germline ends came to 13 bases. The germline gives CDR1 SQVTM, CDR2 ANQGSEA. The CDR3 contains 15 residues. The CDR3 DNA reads TGCAGCGTTGTTGGTAGCCGGAGCTCCTACAATGAGCAGTTCTTC. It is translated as CSVVGSRSSYNEQFF.

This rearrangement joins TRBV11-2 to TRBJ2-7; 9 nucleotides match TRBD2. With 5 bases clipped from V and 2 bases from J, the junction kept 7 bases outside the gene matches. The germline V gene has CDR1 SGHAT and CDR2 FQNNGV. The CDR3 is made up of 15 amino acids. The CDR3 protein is CASSVGLASPYEQYF. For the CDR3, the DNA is TGTGCCAGCAGCGTGGGACTAGCTTCCCCCTACGAGCAGTACTTC.

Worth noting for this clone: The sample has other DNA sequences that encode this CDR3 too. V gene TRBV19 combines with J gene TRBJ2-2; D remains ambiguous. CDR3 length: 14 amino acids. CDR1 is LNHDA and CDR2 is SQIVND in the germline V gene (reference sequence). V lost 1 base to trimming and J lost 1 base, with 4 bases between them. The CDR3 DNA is TGTGCCAGTAGTATAGGGGTGAACACCGGGGAGCTGTTTTTT. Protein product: CASSIGVNTGELFF.

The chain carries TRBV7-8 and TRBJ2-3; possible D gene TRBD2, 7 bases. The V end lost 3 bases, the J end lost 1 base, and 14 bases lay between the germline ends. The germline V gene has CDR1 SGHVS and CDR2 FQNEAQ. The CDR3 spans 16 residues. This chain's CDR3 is CASSFLGRGGTDTQYF. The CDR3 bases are TGTGCCAGCAGCTTTTTAGGGAGGGGGGGCACAGATACGCAGTATTTT.

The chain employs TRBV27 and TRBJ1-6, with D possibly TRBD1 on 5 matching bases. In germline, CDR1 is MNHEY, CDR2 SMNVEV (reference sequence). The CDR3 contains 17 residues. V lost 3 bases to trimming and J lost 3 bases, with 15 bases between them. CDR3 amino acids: CASSFSSGRLYNSPLHF. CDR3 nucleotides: TGTGCCAGCAGTTTCTCCTCGGGACGGCTCTATAATTCACCCCTCCACTTT.

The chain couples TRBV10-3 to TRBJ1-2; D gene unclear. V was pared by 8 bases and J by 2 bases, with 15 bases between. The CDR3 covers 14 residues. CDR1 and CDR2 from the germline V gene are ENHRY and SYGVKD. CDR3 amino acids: CAIGRDPQNYGYTF. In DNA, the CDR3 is TGTGCCATCGGTAGAGACCCGCAGAACTATGGCTACACCTTC.

The CDR3, as DNA: TGCGCCAGCAGCTTGGCCGGAGCAGGGGGCAATGAGCAGTTCTTC. Protein product: CASSLAGAGGNEQFF. The chain joins TRBV5-1 to TRBJ2-1; TRBD1 matches 7 bases. V shed 0 bases and J 6 bases; nucleotides not matched to a gene: 6. The CDR3 is 15 amino acids. The V gene's germline CDR1 is SGHRS and CDR2 YFSETQ.

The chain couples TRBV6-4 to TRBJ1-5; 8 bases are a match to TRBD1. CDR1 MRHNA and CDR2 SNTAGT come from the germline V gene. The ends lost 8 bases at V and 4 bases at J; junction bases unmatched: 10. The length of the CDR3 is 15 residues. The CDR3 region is CASPRTGLWNQPQHF. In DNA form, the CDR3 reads TGTGCCAGCCCTCGGACAGGGCTGTGGAATCAGCCCCAGCATTTT.

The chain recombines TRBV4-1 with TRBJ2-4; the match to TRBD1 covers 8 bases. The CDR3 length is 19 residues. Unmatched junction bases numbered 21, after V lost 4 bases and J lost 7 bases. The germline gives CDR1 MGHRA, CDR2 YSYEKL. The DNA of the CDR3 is TGCGCCAGCAGCCTCCGGGTCGGGGCTCTTTCAGGGGGCTGGAACATTCAGTACTTC. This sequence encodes CASSLRVGALSGGWNIQYF.

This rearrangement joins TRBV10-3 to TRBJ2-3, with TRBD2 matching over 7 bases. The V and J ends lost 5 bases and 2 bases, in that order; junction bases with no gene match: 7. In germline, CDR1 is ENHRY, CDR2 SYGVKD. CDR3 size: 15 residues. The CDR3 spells CAISSGGGDTDTQYF. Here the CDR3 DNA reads TGTGCCATCAGTTCAGGTGGGGGGGACACAGATACGCAGTATTTT.

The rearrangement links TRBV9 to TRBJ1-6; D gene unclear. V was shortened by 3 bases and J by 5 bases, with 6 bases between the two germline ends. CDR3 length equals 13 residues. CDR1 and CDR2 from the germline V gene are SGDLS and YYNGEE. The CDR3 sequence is CASSAIDNSPLHF. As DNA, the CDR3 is TGTGCCAGCAGCGCGATTGATAATTCACCCCTCCACTTT. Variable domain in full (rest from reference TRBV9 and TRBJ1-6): DSGVTQTPKHLITATGQRVTLRCSPRSGDLSVYWYQQSLDQGLQFLIQYYNGEERAKGNILERFSAQQFPDLHSELNLSSLELGDSALYFCASSAIDNSPLHFGNGTRLTVT.

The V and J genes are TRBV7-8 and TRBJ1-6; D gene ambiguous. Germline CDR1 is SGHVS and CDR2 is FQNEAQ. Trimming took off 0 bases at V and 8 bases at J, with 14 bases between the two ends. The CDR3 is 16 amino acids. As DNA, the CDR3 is TGTGCCAGCAGCTTAGCTTGGCAGCTGAGTGATTCACCCCTCCACTTT. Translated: CASSLAWQLSDSPLHF.

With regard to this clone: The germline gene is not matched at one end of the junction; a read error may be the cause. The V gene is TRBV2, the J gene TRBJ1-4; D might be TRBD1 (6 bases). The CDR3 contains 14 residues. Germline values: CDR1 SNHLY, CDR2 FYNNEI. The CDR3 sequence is CASKLDRANERLFF. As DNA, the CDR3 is TGTGCCAGCAAGCTGGACAGAGCTAATGAAAGACTGTTTTTT. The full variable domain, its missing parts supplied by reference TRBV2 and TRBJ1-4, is EPEVTQTPSHQVTQMGQEVILRCVPISNHLYFYWYRQILGQKVEFLVSFYNNEISEKSEIFDDQFSVERPDGSNFTLKIRSTKLEDSAMYFCASKLDRANERLFFGSGTQLSVL.

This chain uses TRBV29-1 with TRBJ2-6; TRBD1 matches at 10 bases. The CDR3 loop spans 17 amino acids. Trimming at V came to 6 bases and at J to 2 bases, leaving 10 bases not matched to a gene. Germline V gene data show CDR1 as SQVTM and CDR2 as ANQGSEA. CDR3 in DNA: TGCAGCGTGCCGGAGGACAGGGGGACCGCTGGGGCCAACGTCCTGACTTTC. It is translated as CSVPEDRGTAGANVLTF.

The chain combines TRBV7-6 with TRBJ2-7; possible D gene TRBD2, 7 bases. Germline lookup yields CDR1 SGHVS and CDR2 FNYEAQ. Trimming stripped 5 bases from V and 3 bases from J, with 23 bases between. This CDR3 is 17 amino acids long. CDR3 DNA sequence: TGTGCCAGCAGCGCTTTAGGGGAGGGGGTAAGGATCTACGAGCAGTACTTC. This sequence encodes CASSALGEGVRIYEQYF.

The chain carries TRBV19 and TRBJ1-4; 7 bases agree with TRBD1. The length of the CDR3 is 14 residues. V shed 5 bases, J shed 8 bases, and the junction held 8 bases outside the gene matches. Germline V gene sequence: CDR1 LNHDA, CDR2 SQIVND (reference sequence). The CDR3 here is CASSSDRVGEKLFF. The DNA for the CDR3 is TGTGCCAGTAGTTCCGACAGGGTCGGCGAAAAACTGTTTTTT.

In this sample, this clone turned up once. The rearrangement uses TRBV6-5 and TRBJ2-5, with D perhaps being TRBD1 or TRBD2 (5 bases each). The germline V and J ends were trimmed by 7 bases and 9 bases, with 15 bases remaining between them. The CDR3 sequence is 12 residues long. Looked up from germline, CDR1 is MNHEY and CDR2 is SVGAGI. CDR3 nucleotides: TGTGCCAGCACCAACCAGGGCGGGCCCCAGTACTTC. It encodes CASTNQGGPQYF.

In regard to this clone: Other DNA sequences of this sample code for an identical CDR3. The CDR3 nucleotides read TGTGCCAGCTCTGGCGGGGGAGAGACCCAGTACTTC. Amino acids: CASSGGGETQYF. The gene calls are TRBV6-5 and TRBJ2-5; 7 nucleotides line up with TRBD2. The ends lost 8 bases at V and 4 bases at J; junction bases unmatched: 4. Germline CDR1 is MNHEY and CDR2 is SVGAGI. CDR3 length equals 12 residues.